This TCR beta chain was recovered during a study of cytomegalovirus exposure and HLA in healthy donors. Background on the study: An early release of data contained roughly 90 million unique TCRs, which came from HLA-typed donors. Study observations and caveats: Both high specificity and high sensitivity reportedly marked the classifier's diagnosis of cytomegalovirus status.

About this clone itself: Its antigen is unidentified.

PCR involved 60 Vbeta and 13 Jbeta primers. Data came from immunoSEQ multiplex PCR; TCRdb stores just in-frame clones and leaves some out. This table has 210,000 or so clones, about three quarters appearing once. Samples came from healthy bone marrow donors. Germline CDR1 is SGDLS and CDR2 is YYNGEE. Trimming cost V 4 bases and J 8 bases; bases outside gene matches: 15. The length of the CDR3 is 17 residues. The V call is TRBV9, the J call TRBJ1-2; TRBD1 agrees at 12 bases. Specimen: PBMCs. This clonotype originated in a boy younger than 18 in good health and CMV-seronegative. The CDR3 is CASSTRDGTGGMDGYTF. The DNA for the CDR3 is TGTGCCAGCAGCACAAGGGATGGGACAGGGGGCATGGACGGCTACACCTTC.